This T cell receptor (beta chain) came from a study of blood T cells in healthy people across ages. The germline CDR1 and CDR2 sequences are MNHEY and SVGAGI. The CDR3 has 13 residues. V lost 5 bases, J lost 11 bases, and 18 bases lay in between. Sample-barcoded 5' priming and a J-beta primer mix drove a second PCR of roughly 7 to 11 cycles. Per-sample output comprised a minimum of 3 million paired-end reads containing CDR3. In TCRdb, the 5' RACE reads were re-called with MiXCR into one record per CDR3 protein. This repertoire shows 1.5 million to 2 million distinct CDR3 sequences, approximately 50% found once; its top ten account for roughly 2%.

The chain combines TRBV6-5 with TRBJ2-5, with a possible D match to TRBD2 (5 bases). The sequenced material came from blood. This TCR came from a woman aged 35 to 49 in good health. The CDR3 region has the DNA TGTGCCAGCAGTCCCCGGGCGGGCCTTGAGCAGTACTTC. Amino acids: CASSPRAGLEQYF.